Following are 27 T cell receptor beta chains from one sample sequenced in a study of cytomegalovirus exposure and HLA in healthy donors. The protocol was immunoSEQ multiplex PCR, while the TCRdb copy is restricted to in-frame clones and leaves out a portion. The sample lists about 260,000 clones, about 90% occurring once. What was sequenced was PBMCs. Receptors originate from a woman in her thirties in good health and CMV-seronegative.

The DNA of the CDR3 is TGTGCCAGCTCACAGTCCATGAAAGACGCTGAAGCTTTCTTT. Translating gives CASSQSMKDAEAFF. The chain combines TRBV18 with TRBJ1-1, with unresolved D. The germline V and J ends were trimmed by 4 bases and 6 bases, with 15 bases remaining between them. The germline CDR1 and CDR2 sequences are KGHSH and LQKENI. The CDR3 contains 14 residues.

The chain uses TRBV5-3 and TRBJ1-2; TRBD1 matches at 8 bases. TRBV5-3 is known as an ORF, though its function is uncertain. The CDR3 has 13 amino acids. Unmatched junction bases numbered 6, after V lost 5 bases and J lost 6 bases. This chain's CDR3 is CARSTDRDDGYTF. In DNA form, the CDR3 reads TGTGCCAGAAGTACGGACAGGGACGATGGCTACACCTTC.

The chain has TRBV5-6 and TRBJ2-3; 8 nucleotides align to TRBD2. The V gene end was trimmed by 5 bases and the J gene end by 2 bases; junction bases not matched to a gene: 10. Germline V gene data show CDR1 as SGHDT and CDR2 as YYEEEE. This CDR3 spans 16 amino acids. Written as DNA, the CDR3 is TGTGCCAGCAGGGGGGAAAAGACTAGCGCCACAGATACGCAGTATTTT. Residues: CASRGEKTSATDTQYF.

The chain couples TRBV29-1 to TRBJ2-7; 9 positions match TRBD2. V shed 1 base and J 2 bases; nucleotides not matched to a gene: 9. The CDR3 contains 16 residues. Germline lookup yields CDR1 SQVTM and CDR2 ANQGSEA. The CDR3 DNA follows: TGCAGCGTTGAAGGGGACCTGGCGGGAGGGCCCTACGAGCAGTACTTC. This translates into CSVEGDLAGGPYEQYF.

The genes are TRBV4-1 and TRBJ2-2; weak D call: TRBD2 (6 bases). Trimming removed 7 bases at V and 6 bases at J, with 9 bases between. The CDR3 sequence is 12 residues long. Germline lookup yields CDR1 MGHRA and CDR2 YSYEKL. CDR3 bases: TGCGCCAGCACCGGGAGCCCCGGGGAGCTGTTTTTT. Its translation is CASTGSPGELFF.

CDR3 residues: CASSIWGHPYEQYF. CDR3 nucleotide sequence: TGTGCCAGTAGTATATGGGGACACCCCTACGAGCAGTACTTC. The chain joins TRBV19 to TRBJ2-7, with a possible D match to TRBD1 (6 bases). The germline V gene encodes CDR1 LNHDA and CDR2 SQIVND (reference sequence). Deletions cut 2 bases from V and 2 bases from J, with 10 bases between. The CDR3 is made up of 14 amino acids.

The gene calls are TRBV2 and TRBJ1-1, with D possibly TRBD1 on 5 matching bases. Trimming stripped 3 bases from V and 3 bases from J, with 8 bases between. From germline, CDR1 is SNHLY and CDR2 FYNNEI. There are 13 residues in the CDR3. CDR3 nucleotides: TGTGCCAGCAGTGACCAGGGTTACACTGAAGCTTTCTTT. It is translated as CASSDQGYTEAFF.

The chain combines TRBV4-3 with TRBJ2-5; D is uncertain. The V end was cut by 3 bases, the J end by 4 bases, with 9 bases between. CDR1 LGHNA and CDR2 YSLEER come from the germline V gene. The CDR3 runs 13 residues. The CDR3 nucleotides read TGCGCCAGCAGCCAGCGTGGTGGAGAGACCCAGTACTTC. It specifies CASSQRGGETQYF.

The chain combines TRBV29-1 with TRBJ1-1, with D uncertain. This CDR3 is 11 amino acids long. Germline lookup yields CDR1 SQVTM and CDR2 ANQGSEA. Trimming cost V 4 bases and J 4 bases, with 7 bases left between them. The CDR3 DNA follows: TGCAGCGTTGGAGGTCCCACTGAAGCTTTCTTT. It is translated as CSVGGPTEAFF.

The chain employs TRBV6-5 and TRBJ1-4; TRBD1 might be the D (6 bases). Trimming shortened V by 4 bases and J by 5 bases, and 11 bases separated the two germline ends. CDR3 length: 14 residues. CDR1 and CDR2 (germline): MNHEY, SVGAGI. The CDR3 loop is CASSFRGGNEKLFF. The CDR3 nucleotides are TGTGCCAGCAGTTTCCGAGGGGGGAATGAAAAACTGTTTTTT.

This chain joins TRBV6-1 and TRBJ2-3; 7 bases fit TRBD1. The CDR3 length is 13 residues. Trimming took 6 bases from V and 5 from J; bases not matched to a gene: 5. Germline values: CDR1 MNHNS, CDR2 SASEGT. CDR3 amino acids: CASRTGTVDTQYF. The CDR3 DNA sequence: TGTGCCAGCAGGACCGGGACAGTAGATACGCAGTATTTT.

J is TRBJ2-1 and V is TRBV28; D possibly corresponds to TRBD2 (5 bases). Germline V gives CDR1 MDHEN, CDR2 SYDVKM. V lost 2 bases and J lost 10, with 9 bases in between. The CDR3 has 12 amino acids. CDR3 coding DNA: TGTGCCAGCAGTTTACGGGGTGGAGAGCAGTTCTTC. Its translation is CASSLRGGEQFF.

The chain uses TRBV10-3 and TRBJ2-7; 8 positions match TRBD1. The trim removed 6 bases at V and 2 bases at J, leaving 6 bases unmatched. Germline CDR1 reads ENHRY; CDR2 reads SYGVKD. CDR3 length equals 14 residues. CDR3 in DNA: TGTGCCATCAGCGGCGACAGGGGCCCCTACGAGCAGTACTTC. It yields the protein CAISGDRGPYEQYF.

CDR3 nucleotides: TGCGCCAGCAGCTTGTCAGGCCGGACGCAGGAGACCCAGTACTTC. It yields the protein CASSLSGRTQETQYF. The chain has TRBV5-1 and TRBJ2-5; the D is unclear. V was cut by 1 base and J by 5 bases, with 15 bases left in between. This CDR3 has 15 amino acids. CDR1 SGHRS and CDR2 YFSETQ come from the germline V gene.

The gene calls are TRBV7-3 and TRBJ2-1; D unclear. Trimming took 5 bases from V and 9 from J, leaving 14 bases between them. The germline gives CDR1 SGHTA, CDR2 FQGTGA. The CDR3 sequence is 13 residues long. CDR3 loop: CASSPRLLGEQFF. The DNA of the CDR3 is TGTGCCAGCAGCCCGAGACTCTTAGGTGAGCAGTTCTTC.

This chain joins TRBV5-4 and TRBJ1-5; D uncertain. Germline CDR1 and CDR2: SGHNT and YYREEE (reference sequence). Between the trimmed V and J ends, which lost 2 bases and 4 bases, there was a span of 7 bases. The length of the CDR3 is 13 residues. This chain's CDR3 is CASSFFGNQPQHF. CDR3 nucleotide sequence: TGTGCCAGCAGCTTTTTCGGGAATCAGCCCCAGCATTTT.

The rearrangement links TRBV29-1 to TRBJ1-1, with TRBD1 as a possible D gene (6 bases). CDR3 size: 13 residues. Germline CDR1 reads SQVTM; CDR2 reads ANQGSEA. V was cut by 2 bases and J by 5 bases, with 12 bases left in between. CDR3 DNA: TGCAGCGTTGAATGGGGGCAGGGGACTGAAGCTTTCTTT. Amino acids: CSVEWGQGTEAFF.

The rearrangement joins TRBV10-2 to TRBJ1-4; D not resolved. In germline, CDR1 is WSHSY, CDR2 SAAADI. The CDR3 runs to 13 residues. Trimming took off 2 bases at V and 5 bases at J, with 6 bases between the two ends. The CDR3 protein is CASSEVGNEKLFF. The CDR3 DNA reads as TGCGCCAGCAGTGAGGTCGGAAATGAAAAACTGTTTTTT.

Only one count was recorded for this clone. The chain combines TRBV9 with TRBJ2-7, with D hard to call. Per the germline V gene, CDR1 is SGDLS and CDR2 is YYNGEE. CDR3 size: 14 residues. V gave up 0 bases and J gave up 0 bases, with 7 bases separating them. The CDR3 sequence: CASSVATGSYEQYF. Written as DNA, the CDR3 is TGTGCCAGCAGCGTAGCTACGGGCTCCTACGAGCAGTACTTC.

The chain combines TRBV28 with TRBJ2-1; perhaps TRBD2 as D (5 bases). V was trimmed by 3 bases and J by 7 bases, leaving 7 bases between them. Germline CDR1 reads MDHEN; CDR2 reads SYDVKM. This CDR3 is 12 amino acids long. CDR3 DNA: TGTGCCAGCAGTTTTGGGAGAAATGAGCAGTTCTTC. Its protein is CASSFGRNEQFF.

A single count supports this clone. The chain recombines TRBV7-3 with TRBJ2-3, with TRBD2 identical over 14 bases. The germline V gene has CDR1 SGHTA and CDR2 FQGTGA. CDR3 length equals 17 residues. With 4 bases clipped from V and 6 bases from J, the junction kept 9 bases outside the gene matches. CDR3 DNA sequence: TGTGCCAGCAGCTCCCCGGGACTAGCGGGAGTTGGGGATACGCAGTATTTT. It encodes CASSSPGLAGVGDTQYF.

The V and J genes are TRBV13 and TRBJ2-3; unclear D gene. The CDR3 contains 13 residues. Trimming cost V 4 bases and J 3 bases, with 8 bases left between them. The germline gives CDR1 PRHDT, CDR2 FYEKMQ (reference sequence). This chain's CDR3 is CASSSSATDTQYF. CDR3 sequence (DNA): TGTGCCAGCAGCTCGAGTGCTACAGATACGCAGTATTTT.

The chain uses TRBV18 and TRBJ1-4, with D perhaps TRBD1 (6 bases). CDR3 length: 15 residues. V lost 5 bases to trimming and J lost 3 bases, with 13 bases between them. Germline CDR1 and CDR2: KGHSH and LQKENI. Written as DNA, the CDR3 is TGTGCCAGCTCATATAACAGGGCGGCTAATGAAAAACTGTTTTTT. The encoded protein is CASSYNRAANEKLFF.

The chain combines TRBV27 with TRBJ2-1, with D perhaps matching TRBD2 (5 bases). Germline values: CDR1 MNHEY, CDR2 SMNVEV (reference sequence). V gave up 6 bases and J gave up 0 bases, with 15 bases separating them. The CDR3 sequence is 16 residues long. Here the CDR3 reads CASRSRPGSSYNEQFF. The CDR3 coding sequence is TGTGCCAGCAGAAGTCGGCCGGGAAGCTCCTACAATGAGCAGTTCTTC.

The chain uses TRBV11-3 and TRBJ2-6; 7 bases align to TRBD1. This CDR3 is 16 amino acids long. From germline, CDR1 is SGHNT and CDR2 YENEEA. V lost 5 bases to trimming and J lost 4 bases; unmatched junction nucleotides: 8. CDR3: CASSPIDRAGANVLTF. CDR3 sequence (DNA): TGTGCCAGCAGCCCAATCGACAGGGCGGGGGCCAACGTCCTGACTTTC.

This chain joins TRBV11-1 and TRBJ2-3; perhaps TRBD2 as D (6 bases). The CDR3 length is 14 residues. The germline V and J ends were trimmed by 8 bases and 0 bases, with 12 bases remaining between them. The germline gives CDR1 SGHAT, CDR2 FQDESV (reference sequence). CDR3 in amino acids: CASRSGSSTDTQYF. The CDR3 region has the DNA TGTGCCAGCCGTAGCGGTTCTAGCACAGATACGCAGTATTTT.

In nucleotides, the CDR3 is TGCGCCAGCAGCCACTTACAGGGGGCGGGCAACTATGGCTACACCTTC. Amino acids: CASSHLQGAGNYGYTF. V gene TRBV5-1 combines with J gene TRBJ1-2; 9 bases are a match to TRBD1. V dropped 4 bases and J dropped 2; count of bases not matched to a gene: 9. Germline values: CDR1 SGHRS, CDR2 YFSETQ. The CDR3 loop spans 16 amino acids. The full variable domain, rest sourced from reference TRBV5-1 and TRBJ1-2, is KAGVTQTPRYLIKTRGQQVTLSCSPISGHRSVSWYQQTPGQGLQFLFEYFSETQRNKGNFPGRFSGRQFSNSRSEMNVSTLELGDSALYLCASSHLQGAGNYGYTFGSGTRLTVV.